This TCR beta chain stems from a study of beta chain features in type 1 diabetes. About the study: Healthy donors, compared against patients, showed similar age, gender and cell yields. Overall study results and limits: VDJ junctions in type 1 diabetes patients carried more deletions and fewer insertions. Type 1 diabetes patients showed a moderate but significant shortening of TCRB CDR3s in all four CD4+ subsets.

The CDR3 length is 15 residues. From germline, CDR1 is SGHRS and CDR2 YFSETQ. Trimming left V 9 bases short and J 3 bases short, with 18 bases between. The entirety of the isolated RNA underwent reverse transcription, so expressed TCRB transcripts were sequenced. Generated by immunoSEQ multiplex PCR, the TCRdb table keeps only in-frame clones and is missing some. This table has some 160,000 clones, about 9.8% appearing once. Comment on this clone: Its target is unknown.

The genes are TRBV5-1 and TRBJ2-2; D perhaps matches TRBD2 (5 bases). The source is a woman younger than 35 in good health. The sequenced sample consisted of central memory CD4+ T cells from blood. CDR3 in amino acids: CANSPLVRDTGELFF. In nucleotides, the CDR3 is TGCGCCAATTCACCCCTTGTGAGGGACACCGGGGAGCTGTTTTTT.